Listed here are 3 T cell receptor beta chains from one sample, sequenced in a study of blood T cell repertoires in COVID-19. Repertoires were generated with immunoSEQ multiplex PCR, while TCRdb's copy carries only in-frame clones and drops some. The sample records around 130,000 clones, less than 85% being singletons. Sample: peripheral blood. The receptor set was obtained from a woman over 75 with acute or convalescent COVID-19.

The chain has TRBV19 and TRBJ2-1; 8 positions agree with TRBD1. Germline V lookup: CDR1 LNHDA, CDR2 SQIVND (reference sequence). The CDR3 contains 16 residues. The trim removed 5 bases at V and 0 bases at J, leaving 6 bases unmatched. The CDR3 bases are TGTGCCAGTAGTCCCCGGGACAGGCTCTCCTACAATGAGCAGTTCTTC. It codes for CASSPRDRLSYNEQFF.

The J gene is TRBJ1-1, the V gene TRBV7-9, with D possibly TRBD1 on 6 matching bases. Looked up from germline, CDR1 is SEHNR and CDR2 is FQNEAQ (reference sequence). Deletions cut 3 bases from V and 4 bases from J, with 12 bases between. The CDR3 has 14 residues. In DNA form, the CDR3 reads TGTGCCAGCAGCTTGGGGGGGCTCGCCACTGAAGCTTTCTTT. Translating it yields CASSLGGLATEAFF.

The chain recombines TRBV5-4 with TRBJ2-7; 8 positions match TRBD2. Germline CDR1 reads SGHNT; CDR2 reads YYREEE (reference sequence). Trimming at V came to 0 bases and at J to 6 bases, leaving 8 bases not matched to a gene. The CDR3 runs to 15 residues. CDR3 region: CASSLEAGTRGEQYF. The CDR3 DNA follows: TGTGCCAGCAGCTTGGAGGCCGGGACTAGAGGCGAGCAGTACTTC.